Below are 18 T cell receptor beta chains sequenced from a single sample in a study of T cells after yellow fever vaccination. TCRdb analysed the 5' RACE reads with MiXCR anew, one entry per CDR3 protein. The sample yields a few hundred thousand distinct CDR3 sequences, around 6.8% seen once. Sequencing was performed on PBMCs, taken 35 to 50 days after the first yellow fever vaccination. These receptor sequences come from a man younger than 30 who received the YFV17D yellow fever vaccine.

There are a few counts of this clonotype. The DNA is left out, because the CDR3 cannot be placed on it with certainty; the CDR3 is given as TCRdb lists it. The J gene is TRBJ2-1, the V gene TRBV27; the D call of TRBD1 is as the table states it, not checked on the DNA. Looked up from germline, CDR1 is MNHEY and CDR2 is SMNVEV (reference sequence). The CDR3 adds up to 16 amino acids, both ends counted. The CDR3 reads CASSRGGLTRRAGAIF.

The J gene is TRBJ2-5, the V gene TRBV6-6; no definite D call. V lost 5 bases and J 9 bases, leaving 10 bases between the germline ends. Germline lookup yields CDR1 MNHNY and CDR2 SVGAGI (reference sequence). This CDR3 comprises 11 residues. CDR3 sequence (DNA): TGTGCCAGCAGTCCCGGCGGCGCCCAGTACTTC. Residues: CASSPGGAQYF.

Ten or more counts support this clonotype. The gene calls are TRBV20-1 and TRBJ1-2; D uncertain. Trimming pared 0 bases from V and 5 bases from J, leaving 10 bases between. Germline V gives CDR1 DFQATT, CDR2 SNEGSKA (reference sequence). The CDR3 extends over 13 amino acids. The CDR3 sequence is CSARDTRIYGYTF. The CDR3 nucleotides read TGCAGTGCTAGAGATACCCGGATATATGGCTACACCTTC.

Only a few counts were recorded for this clonotype. V gene TRBV12-3 or TRBV12-4 combines with J gene TRBJ2-7; D might be TRBD1 or TRBD2, each matching 5 bases. V gave up 1 base and J gave up 6 bases, with 10 bases separating them. CDR3 size: 13 residues. This CDR3 reads CASSLGGFTEQYV. The DNA for the CDR3 is TGTGCCAGCAGTTTAGGGGGGTTCACCGAGCAGTACGTC.

This clonotype has a handful of counts. CDR3 bases: TGCGCCAGCAGTGGGGACAGGGGCTACGAGCAGTACGTC. Amino acids: CASSGDRGYEQYV. The genes are TRBV4-1 and TRBJ2-7; 10 bases align to TRBD1. The J segment lost 3 bases and the V segment lost 6 bases, leaving 2 bases of the junction unmatched. The CDR3 covers 13 residues. Germline V lookup: CDR1 MGHRA, CDR2 YSYEKL.

This clonotype was seen a few times. The J gene is TRBJ1-6, the V gene TRBV7-9, with TRBD1 matching 10 bases. V lost 5 bases and J lost 16; bases outside the gene matches: 8. The CDR3 sequence is 13 residues long. Germline lookup yields CDR1 SEHNR and CDR2 FQNEAQ (reference sequence). The CDR3 loop reads CASSVGQGSLLHF. The DNA of the CDR3 is TGTGCCAGCAGCGTGGGACAGGGGTCCCTTCTCCACTTT.

This clonotype appeared a few times. This rearrangement joins TRBV27 to TRBJ2-2; the D call may be TRBD1 or TRBD2 (5 bases each). The length of the CDR3 is 14 residues. V lost 3 bases, J lost 5 bases, and 10 bases lay in between. Per the germline V gene, CDR1 is MNHEY and CDR2 is SMNVEV (reference sequence). The CDR3 bases are TGTGCCAGCAGTTTGGGGACCCTGACCGGGGAGCTGTTTTTT. Translation: CASSLGTLTGELFF.

This clonotype has only a few counts. The chain combines TRBV7-8 with TRBJ2-5; D could derive from TRBD1 or TRBD2 (5 bases each). The CDR3 is 14 amino acids. Trimming took off 6 bases at V and 7 bases at J, with 18 bases between the two ends. Per the germline V gene, CDR1 is SGHVS and CDR2 is FQNEAQ. The CDR3 nucleotides are TGTGCCAGCAGAAGGATGGGGGATGGAGGGACCCAGTACTTC. This codes for CASRRMGDGGTQYF.

This clonotype has more than one count but fewer than ten. The CDR3, as DNA: TGCGCCAGCAGCAACCTCCTCAGGTCTGCGGGGGGTTTCAATGAGCAGTTCTTC. Its translation: CASSNLLRSAGGFNEQFF. This chain connects TRBV4-3 to TRBJ2-1; 8 bases are shared with TRBD2. Germline CDR1 LGHNA, CDR2 YSLEER. The CDR3 sequence is 18 residues long. V lost 5 bases to trimming and J lost 6 bases; unmatched junction nucleotides: 18.

This clonotype was detected only a few times. The J gene is TRBJ1-5, the V gene TRBV7-8; no clear D. V lost 6 bases and J lost 7, with 10 bases in between. This CDR3 contains 12 residues. Germline V gene sequence: CDR1 SGHVS, CDR2 FQNEAQ. CDR3 coding DNA: TGTGCCAGCAGTGGGAATGAGCAGCCCCAGCATTTT. Translated: CASSGNEQPQHF.

This clonotype was counted many times. The chain carries TRBV5-1 and TRBJ1-5; weak D call: TRBD1 (6 bases). This CDR3 has 15 residues. V was trimmed by 0 bases and J by 4 bases, leaving 11 bases between them. The germline CDR1 and CDR2 sequences are SGHRS and YFSETQ. For the CDR3, the DNA is TGCGCCAGCAGCTTGGCGGGGGCAGCTAATCAGCCCCAGCATTTT. This translates into CASSLAGAANQPQHF. Filled out from reference TRBV5-1 and TRBJ1-5, the complete variable domain reads KAGVTQTPRYLIKTRGQQVTLSCSPISGHRSVSWYQQTPGQGLQFLFEYFSETQRNKGNFPGRFSGRQFSNSRSEMNVSTLELGDSALYLCASSLAGAANQPQHFGDGTRLSIL.

This rearrangement joins TRBV7-6 to TRBJ2-3, with D perhaps TRBD1 (5 bases). Germline loops: CDR1 SGHVS, CDR2 FNYEAQ. Trimming took off 1 base at V and 0 bases at J, with 8 bases between the two ends. The CDR3 is 15 residues long. This chain's CDR3 is CASSLDTGSTDTQYF. CDR3 in DNA: TGTGCCAGCAGCTTAGACACAGGAAGCACAGATACGCAGTATTTT. The full variable domain, with the rest looked up from reference TRBV7-6 and TRBJ2-3, is GAGVSQSPRYKVTKRGQDVALRCDPISGHVSLYWYRQALGQGPEFLTYFNYEAQQDKSGLPNDRFSAERPEGSISTLTIQRTEQRDSAMYRCASSLDTGSTDTQYFGPGTRLTVL.

The V gene is TRBV7-8, the J gene TRBJ2-1, with TRBD2 matching 7 bases. Unmatched junction bases numbered 9, after V lost 6 bases and J lost 1 base. The length of the CDR3 is 16 residues. Germline-derived CDR1 and CDR2 are SGHVS and FQNEAQ. The CDR3, as DNA: TGTGCCAGCAGTCAAGTATGGGGGGGTTCCTACAATGAGCAGTTCTTC. It encodes CASSQVWGGSYNEQFF.

This clonotype was counted many times. The gene calls are TRBV7-8 and TRBJ2-7; unclear D gene. The V end was cut by 4 bases, the J end by 3 bases, with 22 bases between. From germline, CDR1 is SGHVS and CDR2 FQNEAQ. This CDR3 contains 17 residues. CDR3: CASSYGVSPAAGYEQYV. Written as DNA, the CDR3 is TGTGCCAGCAGCTATGGAGTGTCACCTGCCGCAGGCTACGAGCAGTACGTC.

The chain combines TRBV20-1 with TRBJ2-3; D assignment may be TRBD1 or TRBD2 (5 bases each). V gave up 5 bases and J gave up 2 bases, with 20 bases separating them. Looked up from germline, CDR1 is DFQATT and CDR2 is SNEGSKA (reference sequence). The CDR3 totals 16 residues. CDR3 DNA sequence: TGCAGTGCTTACCTTAGCGAAGGGGAATACACAGATACGCAGTATTTT. It is translated as CSAYLSEGEYTDTQYF.

This clonotype was recorded at least ten times. The gene calls are TRBV7-9 and TRBJ1-6; 12 bases align to TRBD1. CDR1 is SEHNR, CDR2 FQNEAQ, per germline (reference sequence). Germline trimming cut 5 bases from V and 11 bases from J; bases unmatched to any gene: 4. The CDR3 consists of 14 residues. The CDR3 spells CASSPGTGGPPLHF. In DNA, the CDR3 is TGTGCCAGCAGCCCCGGGACAGGGGGCCCACCCCTCCACTTT.

In its sample, this clonotype was seen a few times. This chain links TRBV9 with TRBJ2-7; D uncertain. The germline V gene encodes CDR1 SGDLS and CDR2 YYNGEE. CDR3 length: 15 residues. V was trimmed by 2 bases and J by 3 bases, leaving 15 bases between them. The CDR3 loop reads CASSVRPGSNYEQYF. DNA of the CDR3: TGTGCCAGCAGCGTCAGACCCGGATCTAACTACGAGCAGTACTTC.

Many counts were recorded for this clonotype. The chain recombines TRBV4-1 with TRBJ2-6; D may be TRBD2 (7 bases). Looked up from germline, CDR1 is MGHRA and CDR2 is YSYEKL. Trimming left V 1 base short and J 1 base short, with 17 bases between. The CDR3 has 19 amino acids. This chain's CDR3 is CASSQATGGRGSGANVLTF. The CDR3 DNA is TGCGCCAGCAGCCAAGCTACGGGGGGTAGGGGGTCTGGGGCCAACGTCCTGACTTTC.